One and the same sample provided the 32 T cell receptor beta chains below, sequenced in a study of cytomegalovirus exposure and HLA in healthy donors. The PCR made use of 60 Vbeta and 13 Jbeta primers. The table came from immunoSEQ multiplex PCR; TCRdb's copy has only in-frame clones and leaves some out. The table records around 150,000 clones, roughly 78% of them present only once. The sample consisted of PBMCs. All receptors come from a man aged 50-60 years in good health and CMV-seropositive.

The rearrangement uses TRBV2 and TRBJ2-7, with 11 bases aligning to TRBD2. Trimming removed 6 bases from V and 1 base from J; junction bases left unmatched: 26. Germline V gene data show CDR1 as SNHLY and CDR2 as FYNNEI. This CDR3 contains 22 residues. This chain's CDR3 is CASSLPGTGQLAGAPLSYEQYF. The CDR3 DNA follows: TGTGCCAGCAGCCTTCCCGGGACAGGACAACTAGCGGGAGCCCCTCTGTCCTACGAGCAGTACTTC.

The sample holds a few counts of this clone. This chain connects TRBV27 to TRBJ2-7, with 11 bases aligning to TRBD2. The V segment lost 2 bases and the J segment 5 bases; nucleotides outside the gene matches: 5. Germline V lookup: CDR1 MNHEY, CDR2 SMNVEV (reference sequence). The CDR3 is 15 amino acids. The chain's CDR3 is CASSLQLAGVDEQYF. As DNA, the CDR3 is TGTGCCAGCAGTTTACAACTAGCGGGAGTCGACGAGCAGTACTTC.

CDR3 coding DNA: TGTGCCAGCAGATCCCGGGACAGGGGCGACGAGCAGTACTTC. It codes for CASRSRDRGDEQYF. This chain links TRBV6-5 with TRBJ2-7, with 10 bases lining up with TRBD1. The CDR3 has 14 amino acids. Germline V lookup: CDR1 MNHEY, CDR2 SVGAGI. The V gene end was trimmed by 6 bases and the J gene end by 5 bases; junction bases not matched to a gene: 7.

This clone came up once. This rearrangement joins TRBV4-2 to TRBJ2-7; 7 nucleotides align to TRBD2. The ends lost 0 bases at V and 4 bases at J; junction bases unmatched: 6. This CDR3 comprises 15 residues. Germline CDR1 reads LGHNA; CDR2 reads YNFKEQ. In DNA form, the CDR3 reads TGTGCCAGCAGCCAAGAGGGGACTAAATTTTACGAGCAGTACTTC. This translates into CASSQEGTKFYEQYF.

This chain joins TRBV6-6 and TRBJ2-7, with a possible D match to TRBD1 (6 bases). Trimming left V 2 bases short and J 4 bases short, with 12 bases between. Looked up from germline, CDR1 is MNHNY and CDR2 is SVGAGI (reference sequence). The CDR3 has 14 amino acids. CDR3 sequence (DNA): TGTGCCAGCAGTTACGAGGGGGAAGAATACGAGCAGTACTTC. It translates to CASSYEGEEYEQYF.

The rearrangement uses TRBV2 and TRBJ2-7; maybe TRBD1 (7 bases). The CDR3 spans 14 residues. V was cut by 6 bases and J by 7 bases, with 19 bases left in between. The germline gives CDR1 SNHLY, CDR2 FYNNEI. CDR3 in amino acids: CASSGGRGAGEQYF. The CDR3 coding sequence is TGTGCCAGCAGCGGGGGCAGGGGGGCTGGAGAGCAGTACTTC.

This rearrangement joins TRBV30 to TRBJ1-5; perhaps TRBD1 as D (5 bases). The V end was cut by 4 bases, the J end by 9 bases, with 13 bases between. The CDR3 totals 12 residues. The germline gives CDR1 GTSNPN, CDR2 SVGIG (reference sequence). The CDR3, as DNA: TGTGCCTGGACCCAACGGGGGGGGCCCCAGCATTTT. It yields the protein CAWTQRGGPQHF.

The gene calls are TRBV2 and TRBJ1-1; D gene uncertain. V was trimmed by 4 bases and J by 9 bases, leaving 12 bases between them. Germline V gene lookup returns CDR1 SNHLY and CDR2 FYNNEI. CDR3 length: 12 residues. The CDR3 coding sequence is TGTGCCAGCAGTGCTGATTCTACTAAAGCTTTCTTT. The encoded protein is CASSADSTKAFF.

The V and J genes are TRBV12-5 and TRBJ2-3, with unresolved D. The CDR3 consists of 14 residues. Germline loops: CDR1 LGHNT, CDR2 FRNRAP. V dropped 1 base and J dropped 2 bases, with 7 bases sitting between them. The DNA of the CDR3 is TGTGCTAGTGGTTTGGGAGGAATCACAGATACGCAGTATTTT. It translates to CASGLGGITDTQYF.

The chain recombines TRBV30 with TRBJ2-7, with 9 bases fitting TRBD1. Germline CDR1 GTSNPN, CDR2 SVGIG (reference sequence). Germline trimming cut 4 bases from V and 2 bases from J; bases unmatched to any gene: 9. The CDR3 consists of 15 residues. CDR3 nucleotides: TGTGCCTGGATCCCCGGGACAGGGTTCGCCTACGAGCAGTACTTC. Its protein product is CAWIPGTGFAYEQYF.

V usage is TRBV5-1 and J usage is TRBJ2-5; D remains unclear. In germline, CDR1 is SGHRS, CDR2 YFSETQ. Trimming removed 1 base from V and 4 bases from J, with 5 bases in between. The CDR3 is 12 amino acids. CDR3 residues: CASSLWAETQYF. The CDR3 DNA follows: TGCGCCAGCAGCTTGTGGGCAGAGACCCAGTACTTC.

This rearrangement joins TRBV2 to TRBJ1-3; 10 nucleotides align to TRBD1. From germline, CDR1 is SNHLY and CDR2 FYNNEI. The CDR3 contains 15 residues. Losses at the gene ends were 6 bases for V and 1 base for J; bases not matched to a gene: 3. The CDR3 here is CASRTGGGSGNTIYF. CDR3 sequence (DNA): TGTGCCAGCAGGACAGGGGGCGGTTCTGGAAACACCATATATTTT.

This rearrangement joins TRBV5-1 to TRBJ1-5, with a tentative D call TRBD1 (5 bases). The CDR3 is 19 amino acids. CDR1 and CDR2 from the germline V gene are SGHRS and YFSETQ. Trimming removed 5 bases from V and 0 bases from J, with 24 bases in between. The CDR3 DNA reads TGCGCCAGCAGAGTTAGGTCCTCCCACGGGGACTATAGCAATCAGCCCCAGCATTTT. It encodes CASRVRSSHGDYSNQPQHF.

This clone was counted only a few times. V usage is TRBV5-4 and J usage is TRBJ2-5, with 10 bases identical to TRBD1. J gave up 3 bases and V 4 bases, and 6 bases lay outside the gene matches. The CDR3 covers 15 residues. Germline assignment: CDR1 SGHNT and CDR2 YYREEE (reference sequence). In DNA, the CDR3 is TGTGCCAGCAGCGCCGTGACAGGGGGCGAAGAGACCCAGTACTTC. Protein product: CASSAVTGGEETQYF.

This rearrangement joins TRBV4-2 to TRBJ2-3; TRBD2 matches at 8 bases. CDR3 length: 18 residues. V lost 4 bases to trimming and J lost 5 bases; unmatched junction nucleotides: 17. CDR1 is LGHNA and CDR2 is YNFKEQ in the germline V gene. CDR3 coding DNA: TGTGCCAGCAGCCTAAAGCGCGGGACTAGGATTAGTAGAGATACGCAGTATTTT. The encoded protein is CASSLKRGTRISRDTQYF.

The chain combines TRBV6-5 with TRBJ2-4; 7 nucleotides match TRBD1. The CDR3 loop spans 14 amino acids. The V and J ends lost 5 bases and 8 bases, in that order; junction bases with no gene match: 9. The V gene's germline CDR1 is MNHEY and CDR2 SVGAGI. CDR3 amino acids: CASSALGQVDIQYF. The CDR3 DNA is TGTGCCAGCAGTGCCTTAGGACAGGTGGACATTCAGTACTTC.

The V call is TRBV11-2, the J call TRBJ2-7, with D possibly being TRBD1 (6 bases). V lost 5 bases, J lost 1 base, and 12 bases lay in between. Germline CDR1 is SGHAT and CDR2 is FQNNGV. This CDR3 has 14 amino acids. The DNA for the CDR3 is TGTGCCAGCAGCCAAGATGACAGGTCCTACGAGCAGTACTTC. Protein product: CASSQDDRSYEQYF.

The V gene is TRBV5-5, the J gene TRBJ1-5, with 8 bases identical to TRBD1. There are 16 residues in the CDR3. J lost 5 bases, V lost 0 bases, and 7 bases had no gene match. Germline lookup yields CDR1 SGHKS and CDR2 YYEKEE (reference sequence). CDR3 in DNA: TGTGCCAGCAGCTTGGATAGGGCGACAGGGGATCAGCCCCAGCATTTT. Translating gives CASSLDRATGDQPQHF.

The gene calls are TRBV7-2 and TRBJ2-5; TRBD2 matches at 12 bases. Per germline, CDR1 SGHTA and CDR2 FQGNSA. CDR3 length: 18 amino acids. Losses at the gene ends were 1 base for V and 0 bases for J; bases not matched to a gene: 6. The CDR3 reads CASSLDPRTSGNQETQYF. In DNA form, the CDR3 reads TGTGCCAGCAGCTTAGATCCGCGGACTAGCGGGAACCAAGAGACCCAGTACTTC.

The rearrangement uses TRBV15 and TRBJ2-4; possibly TRBD2 for D (5 bases). This CDR3 has 18 amino acids. The V end was cut by 5 bases, the J end by 1 base, with 21 bases between. Germline V gene sequence: CDR1 LNHNV, CDR2 YYDKDF (reference sequence). In DNA form, the CDR3 reads TGTGCCACCAGCGTCGACCGGGAACCTCGAACGGCCAAAAACATTCAGTACTTC. The encoded protein is CATSVDREPRTAKNIQYF.

The gene calls are TRBV28 and TRBJ2-7, with D unclear. CDR3 length equals 13 residues. Germline loops: CDR1 MDHEN, CDR2 SYDVKM. V lost 7 bases to trimming and J lost 3 bases, with 13 bases between them. CDR3 sequence: CASTISGGYEQYF. CDR3 in DNA: TGTGCCAGCACCATCTCAGGTGGCTACGAGCAGTACTTC. Complete variable domain (other parts from reference TRBV28 and TRBJ2-7): DVKVTQSSRYLVKRTGEKVFLECVQDMDHENMFWYRQDPGLGLRLIYFSYDVKMKEKGDIPEGYSVSREKKERFSLILESASTNQTSMYLCASTISGGYEQYFGPGTRLTVT.

The table lists this clone with a few counts. This chain connects TRBV5-5 to TRBJ2-7; D is undetermined. There are 11 residues in the CDR3. Germline loops: CDR1 SGHKS, CDR2 YYEKEE (reference sequence). The ends were cut back, 6 bases at V and 3 bases at J, with 7 bases in the middle. The CDR3 spells CASMRGYEQYF. CDR3 sequence (DNA): TGTGCCAGCATGAGAGGCTACGAGCAGTACTTC.

The chain has TRBV5-1 and TRBJ2-7; 10 bases are shared with TRBD1. Germline CDR1 and CDR2: SGHRS and YFSETQ. The V and J ends lost 1 base and 3 bases, in that order; junction bases with no gene match: 10. The CDR3 extends over 17 amino acids. The CDR3 here is CASSLRVRQGANYEQYF. The CDR3, as DNA: TGCGCCAGCAGCTTGAGAGTCCGACAGGGGGCAAACTACGAGCAGTACTTC.

This clone was counted a few times. The rearrangement links TRBV30 to TRBJ1-5; no definite D call. The V gene lost 4 bases and the J gene lost 0 bases, with 13 bases spanning the gap. Germline V gene lookup returns CDR1 GTSNPN and CDR2 SVGIG (reference sequence). This CDR3 has 15 residues. This CDR3 reads CAWTAGFHSNQPQHF. CDR3 DNA sequence: TGTGCCTGGACGGCGGGTTTTCATAGCAATCAGCCCCAGCATTTT.

On this clone itself: The junction and the germline gene differ at one end; a read error may be behind it. The gene calls are TRBV7-9 and TRBJ2-7, with a possible D match to TRBD1 (5 bases). The CDR3 loop spans 15 amino acids. Germline V gives CDR1 SEHNR, CDR2 FQNEAQ (reference sequence). CDR3 sequence (DNA): TGTTCCAGCAGCTTAGTTAAGGGGTCCTCCTACGAGCAGTACTTC. Translation: CSSSLVKGSSYEQYF.

This rearrangement joins TRBV9 to TRBJ2-1; D unclear. The CDR3 loop spans 13 amino acids. The V gene's germline CDR1 is SGDLS and CDR2 YYNGEE. Trimming took 3 bases from V and 3 from J, leaving 7 bases between them. CDR3 region: CASSEADYNEQFF. CDR3 nucleotide sequence: TGTGCCAGCAGCGAGGCGGACTACAATGAGCAGTTCTTC.

In its sample, this clone was seen a few times. The chain has TRBV6-5 and TRBJ1-6, with D uncertain. The CDR3 extends over 13 amino acids. The germline V and J ends were trimmed by 5 bases and 7 bases, with 9 bases remaining between them. Germline CDR1 MNHEY, CDR2 SVGAGI. The chain's CDR3 is CASSPQWNSPLHF. As DNA, the CDR3 is TGTGCCAGCAGTCCGCAGTGGAATTCACCCCTCCACTTT.

The V and J genes are TRBV25-1 and TRBJ2-7, with TRBD2 as a possible D gene (6 bases). The germline V and J ends were trimmed by 4 bases and 3 bases, with 19 bases remaining between them. Germline loops: CDR1 MGHDK, CDR2 SYGVNS. The CDR3 runs to 16 residues. This CDR3 is CASSVGMASEIYEQYF. CDR3 sequence (DNA): TGTGCCAGCAGTGTGGGGATGGCTAGCGAGATCTACGAGCAGTACTTC.

The V gene is TRBV15, the J gene TRBJ2-1; D perhaps matches TRBD1 (6 bases). V was trimmed by 3 bases and J by 10 bases, leaving 13 bases between them. Germline assignment: CDR1 LNHNV and CDR2 YYDKDF (reference sequence). The CDR3 runs to 13 residues. The CDR3 DNA sequence: TGTGCCACCAGCAGTCACCAAGGGACAGAGCAGTTCTTC. Encoded protein: CATSSHQGTEQFF.

With regard to this clone: The junction departs from germline at one end; a sequencing error may be responsible. The V gene is TRBV7-7, the J gene TRBJ2-3; 12 bases line up with TRBD1. The CDR3 is 14 amino acids. Germline lookup yields CDR1 SSHAT and CDR2 FNYEAQ (reference sequence). CDR3 loop: CASSSGTGGSTQYF. The CDR3 region has the DNA TGTGCTAGCAGCTCTGGGACAGGGGGCAGTACGCAGTATTTT.

This rearrangement joins TRBV6-1 to TRBJ1-3, with a tentative D call TRBD1 (6 bases). Germline CDR1 is MNHNS and CDR2 is SASEGT. The CDR3 loop spans 16 amino acids. Trimming removed 2 bases from V and 0 bases from J, with 11 bases in between. The CDR3: CASSEQGPSSGNTIYF. The DNA of the CDR3 is TGTGCCAGCAGTGAACAGGGGCCATCCTCTGGAAACACCATATATTTT.

The chain couples TRBV18 to TRBJ2-7; the D gene is possibly TRBD2 (7 bases). Germline loops: CDR1 KGHSH, CDR2 LQKENI. V was cut by 4 bases and J by 2 bases, with 15 bases left in between. The CDR3 totals 15 residues. Here the CDR3 DNA reads TGTGCCAGCTCACTCACTAGGGGGGGGCCCTACGAGCAGTACTTC. This gives the protein CASSLTRGGPYEQYF.